This T cell receptor beta chain was captured by sequencing in a study of cytomegalovirus exposure and HLA in healthy donors. General study results and limits: There were a few CMV-associated chains whose specificity for CMV antigens was confirmed in vitro.

With regard to this clone: Its specificity is not known.

PCR employed 60 Vbeta and 13 Jbeta primers. The repertoire was sequenced with immunoSEQ multiplex PCR; TCRdb's copy has only in-frame clones and lacks some. The top ten clones hold 3% of a sample with more than 95,000 clones, 9.5% of them seen once. The clonotype was recovered from a man aged 30 to 39 in good health and CMV-seronegative. Sample: PBMCs.

The CDR3 region has the DNA TGTGCCAGCAGCGAGGCGAGAGGAACAGATACGCAGTATTTT. Translating it yields CASSEARGTDTQYF. The chain has TRBV9 and TRBJ2-3; D is unclear. The V gene's germline CDR1 is SGDLS and CDR2 YYNGEE. V was trimmed by 3 bases and J by 3 bases, leaving 11 bases between them. The CDR3 length is 14 residues.